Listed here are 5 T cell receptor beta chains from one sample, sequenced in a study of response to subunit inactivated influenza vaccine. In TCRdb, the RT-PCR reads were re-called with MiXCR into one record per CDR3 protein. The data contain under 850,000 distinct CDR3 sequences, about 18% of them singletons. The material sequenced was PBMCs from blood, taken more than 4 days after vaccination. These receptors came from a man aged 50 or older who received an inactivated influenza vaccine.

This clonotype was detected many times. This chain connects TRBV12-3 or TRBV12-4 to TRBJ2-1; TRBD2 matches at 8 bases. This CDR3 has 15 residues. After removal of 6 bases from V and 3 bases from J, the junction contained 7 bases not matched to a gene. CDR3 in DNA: TGTGCCAGCAGAACCAGCGGGGGAAGCTACAATGAGCAGTTCTTC. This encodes CASRTSGGSYNEQFF.

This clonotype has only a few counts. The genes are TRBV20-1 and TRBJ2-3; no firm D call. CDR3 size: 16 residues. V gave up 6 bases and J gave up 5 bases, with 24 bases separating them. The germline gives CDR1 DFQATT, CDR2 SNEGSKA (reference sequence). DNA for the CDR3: TGCAGTGCACCTTCCCTGGGCAACGCCTTAAAAGATACGCAGTATTTT. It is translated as CSAPSLGNALKDTQYF.

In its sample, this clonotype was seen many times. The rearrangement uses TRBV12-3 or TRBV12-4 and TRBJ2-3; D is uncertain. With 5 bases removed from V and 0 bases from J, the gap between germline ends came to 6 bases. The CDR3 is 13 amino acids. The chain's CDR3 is CASSPWSTDTQYF. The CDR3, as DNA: TGTGCCAGCAGTCCCTGGAGCACAGATACGCAGTATTTT.

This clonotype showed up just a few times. The CDR3 loop reads CASRGGMSNQPQHF. Written as DNA, the CDR3 is TGTGCCAGCCGGGGAGGAATGAGCAATCAGCCCCAGCATTTT. The chain uses TRBV27 and TRBJ1-5; D uncertain. The CDR3 loop spans 14 amino acids. Germline CDR1 is MNHEY and CDR2 is SMNVEV (reference sequence). Trimming cost V 8 bases and J 1 base, with 12 bases left between them.

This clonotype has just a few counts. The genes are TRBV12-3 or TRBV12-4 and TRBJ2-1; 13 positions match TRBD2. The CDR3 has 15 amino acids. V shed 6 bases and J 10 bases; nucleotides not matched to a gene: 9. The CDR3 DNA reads TGTGCCAGCAGACCCGGACTAGCGGGGGCAGGGGAGCAGTTCTTC. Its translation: CASRPGLAGAGEQFF.